The rows below give T cell receptor beta chains drawn from one sample of a study of control samples from healthy donors and cancer patients. The method was immunoSEQ multiplex PCR; TCRdb's version includes in-frame clones alone and lacks a portion of them. The profile covers about 82,000 clones, with roughly 94% appearing a single time and about 5% taken by the ten largest. What was sequenced was blood. Source of these receptors: a woman under 30 in good health. The CDR3 runs from the conserved cysteine through the conserved F or W. The order of the fields is D gene, CDR3 length, V gene, clone size, J gene, CDR3 DNA, CDR3 protein. The D gene is left open where the match is weak. Size values are once, few and many counts, or a class for expanded clones, and some rows have none.

d_gene: NA
len: 18
v_gene: TRBV7-3
abundance: NA
j_gene: TRBJ2-3
CDR3nt: TGTGCCAGCAGCTTAACGTCCCAGGCCCGAATAGACACAGATACGCAGTATTTT
CDR3aa: CASSLTSQARIDTDTQYF

d_gene: NA
len: 14
v_gene: TRBV7-9
abundance: NA
j_gene: TRBJ2-7
CDR3nt: TGTGCCAGCAGCCTTGCGGACGGAACCTACGAGCAGTACTTC
CDR3aa: CASSLADGTYEQYF

d_gene: NA
len: 16
v_gene: TRBV7-3
abundance: NA
j_gene: TRBJ2-1
CDR3nt: TGTGCCAGCAGCTTAACCCGACTAGGTGGGGACAATGAGCAGTTCTTC
CDR3aa: CASSLTRLGGDNEQFF

d_gene: NA
len: 12
v_gene: TRBV28
abundance: NA
j_gene: TRBJ1-2
CDR3nt: TGTGCCAGCAGTTCACAGGGATCTAACTACACCTTC
CDR3aa: CASSSQGSNYTF

d_gene: NA
len: 15
v_gene: TRBV5-1
abundance: NA
j_gene: TRBJ1-3
CDR3nt: TGCGCCAGCAGCTTGGCGGGGGTCGAAGGAAACACCATATATTTT
CDR3aa: CASSLAGVEGNTIYF

d_gene: NA
len: 14
v_gene: TRBV5-1
abundance: NA
j_gene: TRBJ1-4
CDR3nt: TGCGCCAGCAGTGTTGGCACCAGAGATGAAAAACTGTTTTTT
CDR3aa: CASSVGTRDEKLFF

d_gene: NA
len: 16
v_gene: TRBV14
abundance: NA
j_gene: TRBJ2-1
CDR3nt: TGTGCCAGCAGCCAAATTAAGGGCACCGGGGGCAATGAGCAGTTCTTC
CDR3aa: CASSQIKGTGGNEQFF

d_gene: NA
len: 13
v_gene: TRBV29-1
abundance: few
j_gene: TRBJ1-5
CDR3nt: TGCAGCGTGGCTACAGGACATACTCAGCCCCAGCATTTT
CDR3aa: CSVATGHTQPQHF

d_gene: NA
len: 12
v_gene: TRBV6-6
abundance: NA
j_gene: TRBJ2-7
CDR3nt: TGTGCCAGCGGTGCGCAGGCGTACGAGCAGTACTTC
CDR3aa: CASGAQAYEQYF

d_gene: NA
len: 13
v_gene: TRBV28
abundance: NA
j_gene: TRBJ1-1
CDR3nt: TGTGCCAGCAGTGTAGGGATTGGCACTGAAGCTTTCTTT
CDR3aa: CASSVGIGTEAFF

d_gene: TRBD1
len: 16
v_gene: TRBV11-2
abundance: NA
j_gene: TRBJ2-7
CDR3nt: TGTGCCAGCAGCTTAGTCAAGGGACAGGGCTCCTACGAGCAGTACTTC
CDR3aa: CASSLVKGQGSYEQYF

d_gene: NA
len: 15
v_gene: TRBV27
abundance: NA
j_gene: TRBJ1-6
CDR3nt: TGTGCCAGCAGTTTATCGAGACAGGTGAATTCACCCCTCCACTTT
CDR3aa: CASSLSRQVNSPLHF

d_gene: NA
len: 15
v_gene: TRBV28
abundance: NA
j_gene: TRBJ1-2
CDR3nt: TGTGCCAGCAGCTTTGTCCTCACGGGGGCCTATGGCTACACCTTC
CDR3aa: CASSFVLTGAYGYTF

d_gene: TRBD1
len: 16
v_gene: TRBV7-3
abundance: NA
j_gene: TRBJ2-1
CDR3nt: TGTGCCAGCAGCTTCTCCCCGGGACAGGGGTACAATGAGCAGTTCTTC
CDR3aa: CASSFSPGQGYNEQFF

d_gene: NA
len: 13
v_gene: TRBV3-1/TRBV3-2
abundance: NA
j_gene: TRBJ1-1
CDR3nt: TGTGCCAGCAGGGGAATTATGAACACTGAAGCTTTCTTT
CDR3aa: CASRGIMNTEAFF

d_gene: NA
len: 15
v_gene: TRBV27
abundance: NA
j_gene: TRBJ1-4
CDR3nt: TGTGCCAGCAGCATTGCAGGCCCCGGGGGTGAAAAACTGTTTTTT
CDR3aa: CASSIAGPGGEKLFF